This record looks at one T cell receptor beta chain sequence and its context. Its antigen is still unknown. Germline-derived CDR1 and CDR2 are MDHEN and SYDVKM. The CDR3 has 14 amino acids. The V end lost 2 bases, the J end lost 8 bases, and 15 bases lay between the germline ends. These data belong to a study of Tregs in tolerant kidney transplant recipients. Broader study findings: The small number of patients limits these findings pending further validation. Nucleotide sequences could not be compared across some patients' samples due to primer changes. Activated donor B cell expansion appeared to reveal the most relevant donor-specific TCRbeta repertoire.

The nonmyeloablative bone marrow transplants came from related graft donors, with transient mixed chimerism. CD4+CD25+CD127- Tregs, CD4+CD25- non-Tregs, CD4 and CD8 cells were sorted. Sequencing used immunoSEQ multiplex PCR; TCRdb keeps in-frame clones, though not all of them. This table has roughly 86,000 clones, 80% to 95% appearing once. The rearrangement joins TRBV28 to TRBJ1-2; TRBD1 might be the D (5 bases). This sequence was found in a human patient who received a combined kidney and bone marrow transplant. Some T cells may be graft donor cells. The starting material was CD4+ T cells from blood (PBMCs), obtained 12 months after the transplant. DNA of the CDR3: TGTGCCAGCAGTTTAAATGCGCGGGGGGGAGGCTACACCTTC. Amino acids: CASSLNARGGGYTF.